This T cell receptor beta chain appears in the sequencing data of a study of T cells in Graves' hyperthyroidism and ophthalmopathy. Whole-study findings and limits: Within blood appeared most thyroid clonotypes that had expanded above 0.001.

Using RNA transcripts as the source, TCR beta CDR3 regions were amplified. During a first-round RT-PCR of the TCR CDR3, the HTBI primer set was used. MiXCR was run by TCRdb on the multiplex PCR reads, yielding one entry per CDR3 protein. The sample lists hundreds of thousands of distinct CDR3 sequences, around 20% seen once, with roughly 47% in the top ten. A remark on this clonotype: As yet, its antigen is unknown.

Input material: blood. This sequence originates from a man aged 40-49 years with Graves' ophthalmopathy.

CDR3 protein: CASSTRTGASYEQYF. In DNA form, the CDR3 reads TGTGCCAGTAGTACCCGGACAGGGGCCTCGTACGAGCAGTACTTC. V and J are TRBV19 and TRBJ2-7; 9 nucleotides line up with TRBD1. V was clipped by 4 bases and J by 4 bases; unmatched bases: 8. Germline CDR1 and CDR2: LNHDA and SQIVND (reference sequence). The CDR3 covers 15 residues.